This T cell receptor beta chain was found in a study of shared clonotypes between healthy human individuals. Only in-frame clones appear in the TCRdb table, and some are missing; sequencing was by immunoSEQ multiplex PCR. The sample lists under 600,000 clones, around 96% occurring once. The sequence was obtained from a woman aged 30 to 39 in good health. The sequenced material came from naive CD4+ T cells sorted from blood. Subset indicated: CD45RA+ positively selected.

CDR3 nucleotide sequence: TGTGCCAGTAGCCTGGGACAGGGGTCAAATGAAAAACTGTTTTTT. Protein product: CASSLGQGSNEKLFF. The chain carries TRBV19 and TRBJ1-4; TRBD1 aligns across 10 bases. This CDR3 has 15 amino acids. Germline CDR1 is LNHDA and CDR2 is SQIVND (reference sequence). Losses at the gene ends were 6 bases for V and 5 bases for J; bases not matched to a gene: 6.